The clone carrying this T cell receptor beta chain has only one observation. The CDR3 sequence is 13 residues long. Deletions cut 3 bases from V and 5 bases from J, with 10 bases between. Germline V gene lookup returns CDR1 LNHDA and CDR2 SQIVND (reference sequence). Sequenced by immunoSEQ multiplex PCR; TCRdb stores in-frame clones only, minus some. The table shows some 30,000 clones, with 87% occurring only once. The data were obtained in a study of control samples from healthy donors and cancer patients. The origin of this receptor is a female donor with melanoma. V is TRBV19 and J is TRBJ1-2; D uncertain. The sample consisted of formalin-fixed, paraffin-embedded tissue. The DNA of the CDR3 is TGTGCCAGTAGTATTCAACAGACGTATGGCTACACCTTC. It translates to CASSIQQTYGYTF.